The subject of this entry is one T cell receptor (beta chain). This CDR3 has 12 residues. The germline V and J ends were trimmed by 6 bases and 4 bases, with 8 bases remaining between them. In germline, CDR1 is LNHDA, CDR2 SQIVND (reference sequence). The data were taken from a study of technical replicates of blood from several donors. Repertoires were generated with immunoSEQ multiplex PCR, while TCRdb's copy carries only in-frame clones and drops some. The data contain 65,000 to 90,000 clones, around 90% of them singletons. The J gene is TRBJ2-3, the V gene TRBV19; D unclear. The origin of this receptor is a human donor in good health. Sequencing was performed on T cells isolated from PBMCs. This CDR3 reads CASSPSSDTQYF. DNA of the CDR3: TGTGCCAGTAGCCCCTCCTCAGATACGCAGTATTTT.